The source of this TCR beta chain is a study of T cell repertoires in cytomegalovirus infection. The wider study: The study used recently identified HLA-C-restricted and well-studied HLA-B-restricted CMV epitopes.

This clonotype was picked up a small number of times. As yet, its antigen is unknown. The length of the CDR3 is 13 residues. Trimming removed 1 base at V and 5 bases at J, with 9 bases between. The V gene's germline CDR1 is SGHDT and CDR2 YYEEEE. One entry per CDR3 protein, called by TCRdb with MiXCR from the reads. The sample yields 300,000 to 400,000 distinct CDR3 sequences, approximately 32% seen once. The J gene is TRBJ1-1, the V gene TRBV5-6; the D gene is possibly TRBD1 (5 bases). The sample here was cultured PBMCs, taken from culture after CMV antigen stimulation. The receptor was isolated from a human donor in good health (CMV status not recorded). Some clones in this sample may be carry-over from other donors' samples. The CDR3 protein is CASSLNRFTEAFF. The DNA for the CDR3 is TGTGCCAGCAGCTTGAACAGGTTTACTGAAGCTTTCTTT.